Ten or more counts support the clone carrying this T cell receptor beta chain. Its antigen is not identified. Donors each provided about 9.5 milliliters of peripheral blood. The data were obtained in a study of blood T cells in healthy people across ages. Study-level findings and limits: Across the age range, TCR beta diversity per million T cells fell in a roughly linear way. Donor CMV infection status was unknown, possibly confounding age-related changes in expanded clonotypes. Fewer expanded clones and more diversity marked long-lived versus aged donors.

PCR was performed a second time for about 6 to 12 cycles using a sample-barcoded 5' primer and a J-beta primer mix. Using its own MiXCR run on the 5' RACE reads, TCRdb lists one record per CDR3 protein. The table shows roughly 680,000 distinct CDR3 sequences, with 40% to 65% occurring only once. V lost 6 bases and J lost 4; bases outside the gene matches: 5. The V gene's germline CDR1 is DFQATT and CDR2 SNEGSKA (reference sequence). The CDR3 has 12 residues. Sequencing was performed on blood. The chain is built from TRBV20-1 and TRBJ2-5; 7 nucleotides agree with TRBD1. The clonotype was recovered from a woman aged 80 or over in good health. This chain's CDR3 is CSAAHRGETQYF. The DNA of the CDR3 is TGCAGTGCAGCACACAGGGGAGAGACCCAGTACTTC.